The clone carrying this T cell receptor (beta chain) was detected only once. Its target is not known. Germline assignment: CDR1 MNHEY and CDR2 SMNVEV (reference sequence). This CDR3 has 16 amino acids. With 8 bases removed from V and 4 bases from J, the gap between germline ends came to 23 bases. The PCR employed 60 Vbeta primers together with 13 Jbeta primers. The method was immunoSEQ multiplex PCR; TCRdb's version includes in-frame clones alone and lacks a portion of them. The table has roughly 180,000 clones, over 65% seen once. This sample was included in a study of cytomegalovirus exposure and HLA in healthy donors. Whole-study results and caveats: TCR beta V segments were, for the most part, productive about 87% or about 30% of the time in an earlier analysis. An apparent linkage of common viral pathogens to several of the most significant clusters emerged in a later analysis. Under in vitro conditions, a few CMV-associated chains were confirmed as specific for CMV antigens.

The chain joins TRBV27 to TRBJ1-2; possible D gene TRBD1, 5 bases. Sequences were obtained from PBMCs. The clonotype comes from a man aged 18 to 30 in good health and CMV-seronegative. The CDR3 loop is CASYPWGESAVYGYTF. The CDR3 bases are TGTGCCAGCTACCCCTGGGGGGAGAGCGCAGTCTATGGCTACACCTTC.